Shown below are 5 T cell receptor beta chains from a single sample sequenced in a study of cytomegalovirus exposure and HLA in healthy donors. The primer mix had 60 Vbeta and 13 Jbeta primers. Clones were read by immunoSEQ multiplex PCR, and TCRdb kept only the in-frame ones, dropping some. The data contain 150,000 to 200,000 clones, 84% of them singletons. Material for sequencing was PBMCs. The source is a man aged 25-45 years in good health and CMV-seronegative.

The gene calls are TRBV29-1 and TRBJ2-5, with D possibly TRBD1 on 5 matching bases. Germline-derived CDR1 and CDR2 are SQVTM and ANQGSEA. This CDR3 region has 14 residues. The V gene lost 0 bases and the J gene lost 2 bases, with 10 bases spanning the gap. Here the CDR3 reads CSVEDRRQQETQYF. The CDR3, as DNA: TGCAGCGTTGAAGATCGTCGACAGCAAGAGACCCAGTACTTC.

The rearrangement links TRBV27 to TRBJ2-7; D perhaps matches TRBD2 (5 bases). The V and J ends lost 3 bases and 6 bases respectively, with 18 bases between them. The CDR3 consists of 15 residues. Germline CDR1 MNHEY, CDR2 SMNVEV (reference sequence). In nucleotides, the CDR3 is TGTGCCAGCAGTTTTTCCCCTCAAAATGCGGGCGAGCAGTACTTC. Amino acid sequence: CASSFSPQNAGEQYF.

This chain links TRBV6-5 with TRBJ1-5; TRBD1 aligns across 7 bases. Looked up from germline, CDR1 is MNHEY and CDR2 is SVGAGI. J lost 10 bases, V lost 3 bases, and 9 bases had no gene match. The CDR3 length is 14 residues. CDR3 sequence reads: CASSYDRATSPQHF. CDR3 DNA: TGTGCCAGCAGTTATGACAGGGCAACATCCCCCCAGCATTTT.

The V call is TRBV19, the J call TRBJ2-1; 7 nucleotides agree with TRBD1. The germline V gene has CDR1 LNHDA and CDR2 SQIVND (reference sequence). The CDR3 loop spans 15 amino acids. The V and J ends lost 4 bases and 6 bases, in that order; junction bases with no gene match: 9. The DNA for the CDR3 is TGTGCCAGTAGTAGCCCCAGACAGGGCGTCAATGAGCAGTTCTTC. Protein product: CASSSPRQGVNEQFF. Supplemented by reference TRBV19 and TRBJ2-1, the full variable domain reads DGGITQSPKYLFRKEGQNVTLSCEQNLNHDAMYWYRQDPGQGLRLIYYSQIVNDFQKGDIAEGYSVSREKKESFPLTVTSAQKNPTAFYLCASSSPRQGVNEQFFGPGTRLTVL.

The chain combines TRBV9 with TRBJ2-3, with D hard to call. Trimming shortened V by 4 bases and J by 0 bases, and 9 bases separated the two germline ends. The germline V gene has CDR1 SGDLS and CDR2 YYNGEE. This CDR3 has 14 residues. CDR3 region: CASSLTTSTDTQYF. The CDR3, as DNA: TGTGCCAGCAGCCTGACGACTAGCACAGATACGCAGTATTTT.